A selection of T cell receptor beta chains follows, all from one sample in a study of blood T cell repertoires in COVID-19. Measured with immunoSEQ multiplex PCR; TCRdb has only the in-frame clones, and not every one. The sample includes fewer than 350,000 clones, approximately 88% of them seen just once. The sample was PBMCs or T cells enriched from blood (not recorded which). All receptors derive from a man aged 60-69 years who had recovered from COVID-19. The CDR3 runs from the conserved cysteine through the conserved F or W. A D gene is named only where the DNA matches it firmly. Some rows mark clone size as missing; the rest say once, few, many or name a class of expanded clone.

D	V	size	J	CDR3	DNA
NA	TRBV11-1	NA	TRBJ2-7	CASSLGGGASYEQYF	TGTGCCAGCAGCTTAGGTGGCGGAGCCTCCTACGAGCAGTACTTC
TRBD2	TRBV9	once	TRBJ2-3	CASSVGFGVAGVDTQYF	TGTGCCAGCAGCGTAGGTTTCGGGGTAGCGGGAGTAGATACGCAGTATTTT
NA	TRBV19	NA	TRBJ1-5	CASSIQPYSNQPQHF	TGTGCCAGTAGTATCCAACCCTATAGCAATCAGCCCCAGCATTTT
TRBD2	TRBV4-1	NA	TRBJ2-3	CASSQDSGTRIPDTQYF	TGCGCCAGCAGCCAAGATAGCGGGACAAGGATTCCAGATACGCAGTATTTT
NA	TRBV5-3	NA	TRBJ1-1	CARSLVTLNTEAFF	TGTGCCAGAAGCTTGGTTACATTGAACACTGAAGCTTTCTTT
TRBD2	TRBV5-1	NA	TRBJ2-3	CASSPRTSGQTDTQYF	TGCGCCAGCAGCCCTCGGACTAGCGGGCAGACAGATACGCAGTATTTT
TRBD1	TRBV6-5	NA	TRBJ1-1	CASSYALDRGNTEAFF	TGTGCCAGCAGTTACGCGCTGGACAGGGGGAACACTGAAGCTTTCTTT
TRBD2	TRBV5-1	NA	TRBJ2-3	CASSGTGGDTQYF	TGCGCCAGCAGCGGCACGGGAGGAGATACGCAGTATTTT
NA	TRBV11-2	NA	TRBJ2-2	CASSLARPGELFF	TGTGCCAGCAGCTTGGCCAGGCCCGGGGAGCTGTTTTTT
NA	TRBV30	once	TRBJ1-4	CASNPGFRYGEKLFF	TGTGCCTCGAACCCGGGGTTCAGGTACGGTGAAAAACTGTTTTTT
TRBD1	TRBV5-1	NA	TRBJ2-1	CASSLAPQGDNEQFF	TGCGCCAGCAGCTTGGCCCCCCAGGGGGACAATGAGCAGTTCTTC
TRBD1	TRBV19	NA	TRBJ1-2	CASTSRGQGYGYTF	TGTGCCAGTACCAGCAGGGGGCAAGGCTATGGCTACACCTTC
TRBD1	TRBV4-1	NA	TRBJ1-2	CASSQDPGQVGNYGYTF	TGCGCCAGCAGCCAAGACCCGGGACAGGTTGGCAACTATGGCTACACCTTC
TRBD2	TRBV29-1	NA	TRBJ2-7	CSVAGAVAGGLDEQYF	TGCAGCGTTGCTGGGGCTGTGGCGGGAGGGCTCGACGAGCAGTACTTC
TRBD2	TRBV7-2	NA	TRBJ2-7	CASSLVVASGEQYF	TGTGCCAGCAGCTTAGTTGTGGCTAGCGGCGAGCAGTACTTC
NA	TRBV28	NA	TRBJ1-4	CASSETGTREEKLFF	TGTGCCAGCAGTGAAACCGGGACTAGAGAAGAAAAACTGTTTTTT
NA	TRBV7-9	NA	TRBJ1-3	CASSYLGNTIYF	TGTGCCAGCAGCTACTTGGGAAACACCATATATTTT
NA	TRBV6-4	NA	TRBJ2-1	CASSDSPVPYNEQFF	TGTGCCAGCAGTGACTCCCCGGTGCCCTACAATGAGCAGTTCTTC
NA	TRBV11-2	NA	TRBJ1-1	CASSFRRGQKAFF	TGTGCCAGCAGCTTCCGCCGCGGACAGAAAGCTTTCTTT
NA	TRBV4-3	NA	TRBJ2-7	CASSQDRGIEQYF	TGCGCCAGCAGCCAAGATAGGGGAATCGAGCAGTACTTC
TRBD1	TRBV24-1	NA	TRBJ2-5	CATSVGRGQETQYF	TGTGCCACCAGTGTGGGCAGGGGGCAAGAGACCCAGTACTTC
TRBD1	TRBV18	NA	TRBJ1-5	CASSPPPDRGAQPQHF	TGTGCCAGCTCACCACCCCCTGACAGGGGAGCTCAGCCCCAGCATTTT
NA	TRBV28	NA	TRBJ1-2	CASRETEAAANYGYTF	TGTGCCAGCAGGGAAACGGAGGCAGCAGCTAACTATGGCTACACCTTC
NA	TRBV30	NA	TRBJ1-2	CAWTGGGLGYTF	TGTGCCTGGACTGGGGGAGGTTTAGGCTACACCTTC
TRBD2	TRBV6-5	NA	TRBJ2-5	CASQIIAGEETQYF	TGTGCCAGCCAAATTATAGCGGGAGAAGAGACCCAGTACTTC
TRBD1	TRBV4-2	NA	TRBJ1-2	CASSQGTGTIYGYTF	TGTGCCAGCAGCCAAGGGACAGGGACGATCTATGGCTACACCTTC
TRBD2	TRBV20-1	NA	TRBJ2-1	CSASIAGSDEQFF	TGCAGTGCTAGTATAGCGGGAAGCGATGAGCAGTTCTTC
NA	TRBV7-3	NA	TRBJ2-1	CASSLRDGHRDNEQFF	TGTGCCAGCAGCTTAAGGGACGGCCACAGGGACAATGAGCAGTTCTTC